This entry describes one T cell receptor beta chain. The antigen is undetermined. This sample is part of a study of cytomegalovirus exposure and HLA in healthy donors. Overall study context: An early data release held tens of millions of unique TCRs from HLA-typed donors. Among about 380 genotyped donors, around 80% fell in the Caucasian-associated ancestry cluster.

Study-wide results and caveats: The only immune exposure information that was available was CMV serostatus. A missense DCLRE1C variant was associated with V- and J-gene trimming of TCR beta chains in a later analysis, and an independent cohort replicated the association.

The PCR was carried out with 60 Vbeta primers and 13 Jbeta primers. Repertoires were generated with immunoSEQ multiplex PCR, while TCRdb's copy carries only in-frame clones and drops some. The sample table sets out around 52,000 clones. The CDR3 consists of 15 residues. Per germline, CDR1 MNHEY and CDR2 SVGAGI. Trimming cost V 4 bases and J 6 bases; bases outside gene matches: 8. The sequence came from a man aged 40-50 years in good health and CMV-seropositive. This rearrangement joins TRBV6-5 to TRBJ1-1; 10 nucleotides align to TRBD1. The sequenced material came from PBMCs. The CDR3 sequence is CASSSTKGQGAEAFF. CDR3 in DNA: TGTGCCAGCAGTTCTACTAAAGGACAGGGGGCTGAAGCTTTCTTT.